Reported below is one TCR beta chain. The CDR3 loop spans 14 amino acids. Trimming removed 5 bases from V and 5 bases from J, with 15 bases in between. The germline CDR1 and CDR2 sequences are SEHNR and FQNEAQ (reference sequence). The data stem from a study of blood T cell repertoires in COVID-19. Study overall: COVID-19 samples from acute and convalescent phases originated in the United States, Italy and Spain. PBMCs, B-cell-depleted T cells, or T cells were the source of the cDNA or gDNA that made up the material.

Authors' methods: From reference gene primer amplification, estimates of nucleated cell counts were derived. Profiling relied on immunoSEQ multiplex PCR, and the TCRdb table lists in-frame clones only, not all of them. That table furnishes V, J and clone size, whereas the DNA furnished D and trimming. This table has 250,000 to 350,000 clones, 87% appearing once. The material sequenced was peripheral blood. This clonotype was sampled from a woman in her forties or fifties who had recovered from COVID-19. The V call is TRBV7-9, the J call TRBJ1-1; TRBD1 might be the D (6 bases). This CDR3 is CASSKQGSVTEAFF. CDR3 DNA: TGTGCCAGCAGCAAACAGGGATCGGTTACTGAAGCTTTCTTT.